Below are 11 T cell receptor beta chains sequenced from a single sample in a study of PD-1 blockade in mismatch repair-deficient tumors. Measured with immunoSEQ multiplex PCR; TCRdb has only the in-frame clones, and not every one. The sample has approximately 38,000 clones, approximately 84% seen once. Sequencing was performed on peripheral blood, taken roughly 76 weeks after starting pembrolizumab. The receptor source for this set is an adult with mismatch repair-deficient cancer.

The CDR3 here is CASSQVLGSSYEQYF. In nucleotides, the CDR3 is TGCGCCAGCAGCCAAGTGCTGGGTTCCTCCTACGAGCAGTACTTC. The rearrangement uses TRBV4-1 and TRBJ2-7, with D unresolved. Per germline, CDR1 MGHRA and CDR2 YSYEKL. Trimming cost V 1 base and J 0 bases, with 10 bases left between them. CDR3 length: 15 residues.

This chain connects TRBV11-2 to TRBJ2-2, with D unresolved. Germline V gives CDR1 SGHAT, CDR2 FQNNGV. This CDR3 comprises 13 residues. V shed 0 bases and J shed 4 bases, with 3 bases lying between them. CDR3 residues: CASSLDGTGELFF. The CDR3 DNA sequence: TGTGCCAGCAGCTTAGATGGCACCGGGGAGCTGTTTTTT.

The chain recombines TRBV27 with TRBJ1-2; perhaps TRBD1 as D (5 bases). In germline, CDR1 is MNHEY, CDR2 SMNVEV (reference sequence). CDR3 length equals 14 residues. The V end was cut by 3 bases, the J end by 4 bases, with 12 bases between. CDR3 DNA sequence: TGTGCCAGCAGTTTTGCACAGGCGGGCTATGGCTACACCTTC. Translating gives CASSFAQAGYGYTF.

The CDR3 DNA reads as TGTGCCAGTAGTAGCCGGGACAGGGTAGGGACCGGGGAGCTGTTTTTT. This codes for CASSSRDRVGTGELFF. The chain couples TRBV19 to TRBJ2-2; 9 bases are shared with TRBD1. This CDR3 contains 16 residues. Trimming took 4 bases from V and 5 from J; bases not matched to a gene: 8. CDR1 and CDR2 from the germline V gene are LNHDA and SQIVND (reference sequence).

J is TRBJ2-1 and V is TRBV5-4; D may be TRBD1 or TRBD2 (6 bases each). Germline assignment: CDR1 SGHNT and CDR2 YYREEE (reference sequence). The CDR3 totals 14 residues. V was pared by 0 bases and J by 8 bases, with 12 bases between. CDR3 amino acids: CASSLGGAGYEQFF. CDR3 sequence (DNA): TGTGCCAGCAGCTTGGGGGGGGCGGGATATGAGCAGTTCTTC.

This chain connects TRBV27 to TRBJ1-4; D possibly corresponds to TRBD1 (6 bases). CDR3 length: 13 residues. V gave up 6 bases and J gave up 5 bases, with 10 bases separating them. Germline V gene sequence: CDR1 MNHEY, CDR2 SMNVEV (reference sequence). For the CDR3, the DNA is TGTGCCAGCAGCCACAGGGAGAATGAAAAACTGTTTTTT. The encoded protein is CASSHRENEKLFF. Full variable domain (remainder filled in from reference TRBV27 and TRBJ1-4): EAQVTQNPRYLITVTGKKLTVTCSQNMNHEYMSWYRQDPGLGLRQIYYSMNVEVTDKGDVPEGYKVSRKEKRNFPLILESPSPNQTSLYFCASSHRENEKLFFGSGTQLSVL.

The chain employs TRBV7-9 and TRBJ1-3; D remains unclear. The CDR3 is made up of 17 amino acids. V was trimmed by 5 bases and J by 0 bases, leaving 17 bases between them. Germline CDR1 SEHNR, CDR2 FQNEAQ (reference sequence). CDR3 nucleotides: TGTGCCAGCAGCGTAGGGTTTGGCGGAGTCTCTGGAAACACCATATATTTT. This codes for CASSVGFGGVSGNTIYF. Using reference TRBV7-9 and TRBJ1-3 for the parts outside the CDR3, the full variable domain is DTGVSQNPRHKITKRGQNVTFRCDPISEHNRLYWYRQTLGQGPEFLTYFQNEAQLEKSRLLSDRFSAERPKGSFSTLEIQRTEQGDSAMYLCASSVGFGGVSGNTIYFGEGSWLTVV.

The rearrangement uses TRBV11-2 and TRBJ2-2; TRBD2 agrees at 7 bases. Germline values: CDR1 SGHAT, CDR2 FQNNGV. Germline trimming cut 6 bases from V and 3 bases from J; bases unmatched to any gene: 10. This CDR3 contains 16 residues. CDR3 sequence reads: CASRILAGADTGELFF. The CDR3 nucleotides read TGTGCCAGCAGAATCCTCGCGGGAGCCGACACCGGGGAGCTGTTTTTT.

CDR3 in DNA: TGCGCCAGCAGCTTTGACAGCCGTAATGAAAAACTGTTTTTT. Residues: CASSFDSRNEKLFF. This rearrangement joins TRBV5-1 to TRBJ1-4; D might be TRBD1 (5 bases). The CDR3 length is 14 residues. V was pared by 2 bases and J by 4 bases, with 9 bases between. Germline assignment: CDR1 SGHRS and CDR2 YFSETQ.

CDR3 protein: CASSLARPGLKQFF. The CDR3 coding sequence is TGTGCCAGCAGCTTAGCGCGCCCGGGACTTAAGCAGTTCTTC. The gene calls are TRBV11-1 and TRBJ2-1, with a weak D call TRBD2 (6 bases). Germline V gene lookup returns CDR1 SGHAT and CDR2 FQDESV (reference sequence). This CDR3 has 14 amino acids. V was cut by 0 bases and J by 11 bases, with 14 bases left in between.

The J gene is TRBJ1-5, the V gene TRBV5-5; TRBD1 matches at 7 bases. V lost 1 base to trimming and J lost 1 base; unmatched junction nucleotides: 2. Germline CDR1 and CDR2: SGHKS and YYEKEE (reference sequence). The CDR3 sequence is 15 residues long. CDR3 region: CASSLTGQSNQPQHF. CDR3 bases: TGTGCCAGCAGCTTGACGGGACAGAGCAATCAGCCCCAGCATTTT.